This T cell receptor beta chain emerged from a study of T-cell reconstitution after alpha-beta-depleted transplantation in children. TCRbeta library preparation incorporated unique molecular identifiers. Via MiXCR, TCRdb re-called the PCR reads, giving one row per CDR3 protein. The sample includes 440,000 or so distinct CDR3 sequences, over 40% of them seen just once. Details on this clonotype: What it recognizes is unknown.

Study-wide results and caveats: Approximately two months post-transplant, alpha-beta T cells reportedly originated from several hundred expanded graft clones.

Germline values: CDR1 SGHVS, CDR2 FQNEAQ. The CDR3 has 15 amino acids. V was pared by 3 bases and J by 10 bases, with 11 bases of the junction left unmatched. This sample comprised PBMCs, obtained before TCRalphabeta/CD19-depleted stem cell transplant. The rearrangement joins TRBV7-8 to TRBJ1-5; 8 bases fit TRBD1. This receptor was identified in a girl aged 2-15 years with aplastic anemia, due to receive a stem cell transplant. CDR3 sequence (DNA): TGTGCCAGCAGCTTGGGGGACAGGTTGATCAGCCCCCAGCATTTT. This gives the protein CASSLGDRLISPQHF.